A selection of T cell receptor beta chains follows, all from one sample in a study of response to subunit inactivated influenza vaccine. TCRdb reprocessed the RT-PCR reads with MiXCR, giving one entry per CDR3 protein. The top ten hold around 32% of the sample, which has roughly 190,000 distinct CDR3 sequences, roughly 12% seen once. This sample was also put to use in a study of T cells expressing NK-cell markers.

Sequencing used CD8+ T cells sorted from PBMCs, obtained 12 days after vaccination. The receptors originated from a man aged 50 or older who received an inactivated influenza vaccine. CDR3s include the opening cysteine and the closing phenylalanine or tryptophan. Each record gives: clone size, J gene, CDR3 length, V gene, D gene, CDR3 protein, CDR3 DNA. A D gene is named only where the DNA matches it firmly. Clone size is not always given. Where it is, it says once, few, many or a class for expanded clones.

>-|TRBJ2-3|16|TRBV27|-
CASSPFTSLTTDTQYF
TGTGCCAGCAGTCCCTTCACTAGCCTTACCACAGATACGCAGTATTTT
>-|TRBJ1-6|14|TRBV28|TRBD1
CASSWTGSNSPLHF
TGTGCCAGCAGTTGGACAGGGAGCAATTCACCCCTCCACTTT
>-|TRBJ2-6|18|TRBV12-3/TRBV12-4|TRBD1
CASSPETGARSGANVLTF
TGTGCCAGCAGCCCCGAGACAGGGGCCCGCTCTGGGGCCAACGTCCTGACTTTC
>few|TRBJ2-3|15|TRBV9|-
CASSVEGRATDTQYF
TGTGCCAGCAGCGTAGAGGGCAGGGCGACAGATACGCAGTATTTT
>-|TRBJ2-6|15|TRBV7-2|-
CASSLGPAAANVLTF
TGTGCCAGCAGCTTAGGGCCAGCGGCGGCCAACGTCCTGACTTTC
>-|TRBJ2-6|19|TRBV2|TRBD1
CTCRSDRSPAPSGANVLTF
TGTACCTGCAGGTCGGACAGGTCCCCCGCGCCCTCTGGGGCCAACGTCCTGACTTTC
>-|TRBJ1-1|15|TRBV7-9|-
CASSLAPTGLTEAFF
TGTGCCAGCAGCTTAGCGCCCACAGGGCTCACTGAAGCTTTCTTT
>-|TRBJ2-1|12|TRBV11-2|-
CASRDRRDEQFF
TGTGCCAGCAGGGACCGTAGGGATGAGCAGTTCTTC
>few|TRBJ2-5|16|TRBV4-1|TRBD2
CASSRPVAGAQETQYF
TGCGCCAGCAGCCGACCTGTAGCGGGGGCTCAAGAGACCCAGTACTTC
>few|TRBJ2-4|13|TRBV12-3/TRBV12-4|TRBD1
CASSFRTGDIQYF
TGTGCCAGCAGTTTTAGGACAGGAGACATTCAGTACTTC
>-|TRBJ2-1|15|TRBV6-2/TRBV6-3|-
CASHHLPGEVNEQFF
TGTGCCAGCCATCATTTGCCGGGAGAGGTAAATGAGCAGTTCTTC
>few|TRBJ2-7|16|TRBV7-9|TRBD1
CASSNDGQGSSYEQYF
TGTGCCAGCAGCAATGACGGACAGGGAAGCTCCTACGAGCAGTACTTC
>many|TRBJ2-1|16|TRBV5-1|-
CASSTLTGAYYNEQFF
TGCGCCAGCAGCACACTAACGGGAGCCTACTACAATGAGCAGTTCTTC
>-|TRBJ2-1|16|TRBV7-7|TRBD2
CASSLEGSGATLTQFF
TGTGCTAGCAGCTTAGAGGGTAGCGGGGCCACCCTAACGCAGTTCTTC
>many|TRBJ2-2|20|TRBV28|-
CASTLSGTTDATTNTGELFF
TGTGCCAGCACCTTATCCGGGACAACGGACGCCACAACGAACACCGGGGAGCTGTTTTTT
>few|TRBJ1-1|14|TRBV7-9|-
CASSLGGDRTEAFF
TGTGCCAGCAGCTTAGGCGGTGATCGGACTGAAGCTTTCTTT
>-|TRBJ2-2|11|TRBV20-1|-
CSARTTGELFF
TGCAGTGCGAGGACCACCGGGGAGCTGTTTTTT
>-|TRBJ2-3|16|TRBV4-2|TRBD2
CASSQALAGIVNTQYF
TGTGCCAGCAGCCAAGCCCTAGCGGGGATCGTGAATACGCAGTATTTT
>few|TRBJ2-7|14|TRBV28|-
CASSLDNGNYEQYF
TGTGCCAGCAGTTTAGACAATGGGAACTACGAGCAGTACTTC
>-|TRBJ2-5|15|TRBV5-1|TRBD1
CASSFGQGYQETQYF
TGCGCCAGCAGCTTCGGACAGGGTTACCAAGAGACCCAGTACTTC
>-|TRBJ2-7|16|TRBV4-3|-
CASSQDWGGAVYEQYF
TGCGCCAGCAGCCAAGATTGGGGCGGGGCCGTCTACGAGCAGTACTTC
>few|TRBJ2-6|14|TRBV6-2/TRBV6-3|-
CASSYGSGANVLTF
TGTGCCAGCAGTTATGGCTCTGGGGCCAACGTCCTGACTTTC
>-|TRBJ2-1|14|TRBV4-2|TRBD1
CASSTGVLCNEQFF
TGTGCCAGCAGCACAGGGGTTCTCTGCAATGAGCAGTTCTTC
>-|TRBJ1-5|15|TRBV2|-
CASSPGGTSNQPQHF
TGTGCCAGCAGCCCCGGCGGGACTAGCAATCAGCCCCAGCATTTT
>-|TRBJ1-4|16|TRBV28|-
CASSPRGRPKNEKLFF
TGTGCCAGCAGTCCCCGAGGACGCCCAAAAAATGAAAAACTGTTTTTT
>few|TRBJ1-3|14|TRBV7-9|-
CASSFILEGNTIYF
TGTGCCAGCAGCTTTATTTTGGAGGGAAACACCATATATTTT
>few|TRBJ1-1|16|TRBV6-5|-
CASSYSAPSVNTEAFF
TGTGCCAGCAGTTACTCTGCTCCGAGTGTGAACACTGAAGCTTTCTTT
>-|TRBJ2-1|14|TRBV6-5|TRBD2
CASSYTSGYNEQFF
TGTGCCAGCAGTTATACTAGCGGATACAATGAGCAGTTCTTC
>-|TRBJ2-5|15|TRBV10-2|-
CASSEYPSLRETQYF
TGCGCCAGCAGTGAGTACCCAAGCCTAAGAGAGACCCAGTACTTC
>-|TRBJ2-1|15|TRBV7-9|-
CASSSHGSSYNEQFF
TGTGCCAGCAGCTCCCACGGTAGCTCCTACAATGAGCAGTTCTTC
>few|TRBJ2-7|14|TRBV11-1|-
CASSYILSSYEQYF
TGTGCCAGCAGCTACATACTGAGCTCCTACGAGCAGTACTTC
>few|TRBJ2-2|16|TRBV28|TRBD2
CASTQTRDYHTGELFF
TGTGCCAGCACTCAGACCCGGGACTACCACACCGGGGAGCTGTTTTTT
>-|TRBJ2-1|16|TRBV7-8|TRBD2
CASSSGLAGLYDEQCF
TGTGCCAGCAGTTCCGGACTAGCGGGATTATACGATGAGCAGTGCTTC
>-|TRBJ2-7|13|TRBV28|-
CASSLGLIYEQYF
TGTGCCAGCAGTTTAGGGCTTATCTACGAGCAGTACTTC
>few|TRBJ1-5|15|TRBV29-1|-
CSVDTGQGPNQPQHF
TGCAGCGTTGATACGGGGCAGGGCCCCAATCAGCCCCAGCATTTT
>-|TRBJ1-4|17|TRBV11-2|TRBD1
CASSSRQGAVSGEKLFF
TGTGCCAGCAGCTCTAGACAGGGGGCGGTTTCAGGTGAAAAACTGTTTTTT
>-|TRBJ2-7|12|TRBV4-1|TRBD1
CASSPTGGEQYF
TGCGCCAGCAGCCCGACAGGGGGCGAGCAGTACTTC
>-|TRBJ2-1|15|TRBV11-2|TRBD2
CASSSTSERYNEQFF
TGTGCCAGCAGCTCGACTAGCGAGAGATACAATGAGCAGTTCTTC
>few|TRBJ1-5|14|TRBV24-1|-
CATSARDSNQPQHF
TGTGCCACCAGTGCGAGAGACAGCAATCAGCCCCAGCATTTT
>-|TRBJ2-3|16|TRBV23-1|-
CASSLPPAESTDTQYF
TGCGCCAGCAGTCTCCCCCCGGCGGAAAGCACAGATACGCAGTATTTT
>-|TRBJ1-5|17|TRBV28|-
CASSLFLTPGVDQPQHF
TGTGCCAGCAGTTTATTTCTAACGCCCGGGGTGGATCAGCCCCAGCATTTT
>-|TRBJ2-2|13|TRBV20-1|-
CSASWESTGELFF
TGCAGTGCTAGTTGGGAGAGCACCGGGGAGCTGTTTTTT
>many|TRBJ1-1|13|TRBV11-2|-
CASSLQDSTEAFF
TGTGCCAGCAGCTTACAGGACAGCACTGAAGCTTTCTTT
>few|TRBJ2-1|14|TRBV20-1|TRBD1
CSVPTRDSINEQFF
TGCAGTGTTCCCACCCGGGACAGCATCAATGAGCAGTTCTTC
>few|TRBJ2-5|14|TRBV6-1|-
CASRQSGLQETQYF
TGTGCCAGCAGACAAAGCGGTCTCCAAGAGACCCAGTACTTC
>many|TRBJ2-7|17|TRBV27|-
CASSPWAYSSKSAEQYF
TGTGCCAGCAGTCCATGGGCCTACTCCTCTAAGTCTGCCGAGCAGTACTTC
>-|TRBJ2-2|20|TRBV6-8|TRBD1
CASRPQTPGQGPLNTGELFF
TGTGCCAGCAGACCCCAGACACCGGGACAGGGGCCCTTAAACACCGGGGAGCTGTTTTTT
>-|TRBJ2-1|13|TRBV19|-
CASNSHSYNEQFF
TGTGCCAGTAACTCCCACTCCTACAATGAGCAGTTCTTC
>-|TRBJ2-2|16|TRBV12-3/TRBV12-4|-
CASSLGFGGKAGELFF
TGTGCCAGCAGTTTAGGATTTGGGGGCAAGGCCGGGGAGCTGTTTTTT
>few|TRBJ2-3|17|TRBV7-2|TRBD2
CASSFQRGGTSTDTQYF
TGTGCCAGCAGCTTTCAGCGGGGGGGTACTAGCACAGATACGCAGTATTTT
>few|TRBJ2-1|15|TRBV12-3/TRBV12-4|TRBD1
CASRLGTDSGNEQFF
TGTGCCAGCAGACTAGGGACAGATTCTGGCAATGAGCAGTTCTTC
>-|TRBJ2-1|16|TRBV4-3|-
CASSQDWAASYNEQFF
TGCGCCAGCAGCCAAGATTGGGCGGCATCCTACAATGAGCAGTTCTTC
>-|TRBJ2-1|14|TRBV3-1|-
CASSPHRPYNEQFF
TGTGCCAGCAGCCCTCATCGCCCCTACAATGAGCAGTTCTTC
>few|TRBJ2-1|14|TRBV6-5|-
CASSYSTQGYEQFF
TGTGCCAGCAGTTACTCGACGCAGGGCTATGAGCAGTTCTTC
>many|TRBJ2-6|18|TRBV7-9|TRBD2
CASSHSGRLPSGANVLTF
TGTGCCAGCAGCCATAGCGGGAGGCTACCTTCTGGGGCCAACGTCCTGACTTTC
>-|TRBJ1-4|16|TRBV15|-
CATSSFAGATNEKLFF
TGTGCCACCAGCAGTTTTGCGGGTGCAACTAATGAAAAACTGTTTTTT
>-|TRBJ2-7|14|TRBV2|TRBD2
CASSESGAPYEQYF
TGTGCCAGCAGTGAAAGCGGGGCACCCTACGAGCAGTACTTC
>few|TRBJ2-7|15|TRBV6-2/TRBV6-3|TRBD1
CASSQPDRGSYEQYF
TGTGCCAGCAGTCAACCCGACAGGGGCTCCTACGAGCAGTACTTC
>few|TRBJ2-1|16|TRBV7-9|-
CASSLDRATTYNEQFF
TGTGCCAGCAGCTTAGATCGGGCTACCACCTACAATGAGCAGTTCTTC
>-|TRBJ2-3|13|TRBV27|-
CASSLSLTNTQYF
TGTGCCAGCAGTTTATCACTAACTAATACGCAGTATTTT